This record looks at one T cell receptor (beta chain) sequence and its context. Per the original data handling: By means of reference gene primer amplification, nucleated cell counts were estimated. Profiling relied on immunoSEQ multiplex PCR, and the TCRdb table lists in-frame clones only, not all of them. V and J calls and clone size are given by that table; D and trimming were obtained from the DNA. The sample yields approximately 150,000 clones, around 87% seen once. Per the germline V gene, CDR1 is MNHNY and CDR2 is SVGAGI (reference sequence). The CDR3 runs 13 residues. Trimming stripped 4 bases from V and 3 bases from J, with 6 bases between. This record belongs to a study of blood T cell repertoires in COVID-19. For the study at large: COVID-19 samples collected from the United States, Italy and Spain covered acute and convalescent phases. From T cells, B-cell-depleted T cells, or PBMCs came the material, which was cDNA or gDNA.

The sample consisted of peripheral blood. This chain uses TRBV6-6 with TRBJ2-2, with D perhaps TRBD2 (6 bases). This receptor was obtained from a woman between 45 and 60 years old with active or convalescent COVID-19. CDR3 loop: CASSSGDTGELFF. The CDR3 DNA sequence: TGTGCCAGCAGTTCGGGGGACACCGGGGAGCTGTTTTTT.